The 16 T cell receptor beta chains given below trace back to one sample, sequenced in a study of blood T cell repertoires in COVID-19. The table came from immunoSEQ multiplex PCR; TCRdb's copy has only in-frame clones and leaves some out. The sample records hundreds of thousands of clones, 83% being singletons. Sample: PBMCs or T cells enriched from blood (not recorded which). The receptors originated from a woman in her forties who had been exposed to COVID-19.

In regard to this clone: The sample holds other DNA sequences that translate to the same CDR3. This chain links TRBV7-9 with TRBJ2-5; maybe TRBD2 (6 bases). CDR3 length: 13 amino acids. Trimming left V 5 bases short and J 5 bases short, with 12 bases between. The germline gives CDR1 SEHNR, CDR2 FQNEAQ (reference sequence). Here the CDR3 reads CASSGGAGETQYF. Here the CDR3 DNA reads TGTGCCAGCAGCGGAGGGGCAGGGGAGACCCAGTACTTC.

The V and J genes are TRBV2 and TRBJ2-7; D uncertain. Germline CDR1 is SNHLY and CDR2 is FYNNEI. Between the trimmed V and J ends, which lost 2 bases and 4 bases, there was a span of 3 bases. The CDR3 runs to 11 residues. CDR3 loop: CASSERYEQYF. CDR3 coding DNA: TGTGCCAGCAGTGAACGGTACGAGCAGTACTTC.

The rearrangement joins TRBV9 to TRBJ2-3; TRBD2 matches at 7 bases. After removal of 0 bases from V and 4 bases from J, the junction contained 5 bases not matched to a gene. CDR1 is SGDLS and CDR2 is YYNGEE in the germline V gene. The CDR3 runs to 15 residues. The CDR3 sequence: CASSVGGGGADTQYF. The CDR3 bases are TGTGCCAGCAGCGTAGGCGGGGGAGGGGCAGATACGCAGTATTTT.

This clone was counted a single time. The CDR3 spells CATDGFTHSYTF. The CDR3 nucleotides read TGTGCCACCGACGGGTTTACGCATAGCTACACCTTC. The V and J genes are TRBV6-5 and TRBJ1-2; no clear D gene. CDR1 is MNHEY and CDR2 is SVGAGI in the germline V gene. The CDR3 totals 12 residues. V lost 10 bases, J lost 9 bases, and 18 bases lay in between.

This chain joins TRBV10-3 and TRBJ2-7; TRBD2 agrees at 8 bases. The V gene's germline CDR1 is ENHRY and CDR2 SYGVKD. The ends lost 8 bases at V and 0 bases at J; junction bases unmatched: 6. The CDR3 has 14 amino acids. CDR3 region: CAISGGVVSYEQYF. For the CDR3, the DNA is TGTGCCATCTCGGGGGGGGTTGTCTCCTACGAGCAGTACTTC.

This clone was found a few times. This rearrangement joins TRBV27 to TRBJ1-1, with 9 bases fitting TRBD1. J was trimmed by 8 bases and V by 7 bases; bases with no gene match: 8. The V gene's germline CDR1 is MNHEY and CDR2 SMNVEV (reference sequence). The CDR3 length is 13 residues. CDR3 protein: CASTSQDRGEAFF. CDR3 nucleotide sequence: TGTGCCAGCACCTCCCAGGACAGGGGAGAAGCTTTCTTT.

V gene TRBV6-1 combines with J gene TRBJ1-6, with 10 bases aligning to TRBD1. This CDR3 is 15 amino acids long. Germline trimming cut 1 base from V and 10 bases from J; bases unmatched to any gene: 4. Germline V gene sequence: CDR1 MNHNS, CDR2 SASEGT. The CDR3 protein is CASSEEGQGQSPLHF. DNA for the CDR3: TGTGCCAGCAGTGAAGAGGGACAGGGGCAATCACCCCTCCACTTT.

J is TRBJ1-2 and V is TRBV18; D gene uncertain. CDR3 length equals 12 residues. CDR1 KGHSH and CDR2 LQKENI come from the germline V gene. V gave up 6 bases and J gave up 7 bases, with 12 bases separating them. As DNA, the CDR3 is TGTGCCAGCTCCCCGGTCCCAACTGGCTACACCTTC. It yields the protein CASSPVPTGYTF. The entire variable domain, with the rest obtained from reference TRBV18 and TRBJ1-2, is as follows: NAGVMQNPRHLVRRRGQEARLRCSPMKGHSHVYWYRQLPEEGLKFMVYLQKENIIDESGMPKERFSAEFPKEGPSILRIQQVVRGDSAAYFCASSPVPTGYTFGSGTRLTVV.

The chain carries TRBV4-1 and TRBJ1-6; no reliable D call. The CDR3 is 18 amino acids. Germline V gene lookup returns CDR1 MGHRA and CDR2 YSYEKL. V was trimmed by 0 bases and J by 4 bases, leaving 16 bases between them. CDR3 sequence reads: CASSQDGGRNYYNSPLHF. The CDR3 region has the DNA TGCGCCAGCAGCCAAGATGGAGGCAGAAATTATTATAATTCACCCCTCCACTTT.

The chain couples TRBV7-3 to TRBJ1-3; 7 positions agree with TRBD1. The CDR3 runs 15 residues. The germline gives CDR1 SGHTA, CDR2 FQGTGA. The V and J ends lost 3 bases and 0 bases, in that order; junction bases with no gene match: 2. CDR3 nucleotide sequence: TGTGCCAGCAGCTTGTCAGGGGGCTCTGGAAACACCATATATTTT. Protein sequence: CASSLSGGSGNTIYF.

The rearrangement joins TRBV2 to TRBJ1-4; 12 bases fit TRBD1. CDR3 size: 14 residues. With 5 bases clipped from V and 7 bases from J, the junction kept 2 bases outside the gene matches. CDR1 SNHLY and CDR2 FYNNEI come from the germline V gene. DNA for the CDR3: TGTGCCAGCAGTAGGGACAGGGGGCGTGAAAAACTGTTTTTT. Translated: CASSRDRGREKLFF.

Notes on this clone: Within the sample, other DNA sequences also encode this same CDR3. The rearrangement uses TRBV12-3 or TRBV12-4 and TRBJ1-2; a weak D match, TRBD1 (5 bases). The CDR3 sequence is 13 residues long. V was clipped by 9 bases and J by 2 bases, with 13 bases between them. CDR3 coding DNA: TGTGCCAGTTCCCTGGGGCAGAACTATGGCTACACCTTC. The encoded protein is CASSLGQNYGYTF.

The gene calls are TRBV6-5 and TRBJ2-1; possible D gene TRBD2, 5 bases. Looked up from germline, CDR1 is MNHEY and CDR2 is SVGAGI. Trimming took off 7 bases at V and 0 bases at J, with 13 bases between the two ends. The CDR3 extends over 15 amino acids. The chain's CDR3 is CASTPPRGSYNEQFF. CDR3 nucleotides: TGTGCCAGCACCCCTCCCCGGGGCTCCTACAATGAGCAGTTCTTC.

This chain connects TRBV25-1 to TRBJ2-7, with no clear D. CDR1 is MGHDK and CDR2 is SYGVNS in the germline V gene. This CDR3 comprises 14 residues. V was trimmed by 4 bases and J by 1 base, leaving 11 bases between them. The CDR3 reads CASSALAGSYEQYF. CDR3 nucleotide sequence: TGTGCCAGCAGTGCTTTAGCCGGATCCTACGAGCAGTACTTC.

With regard to this clone: Different DNA sequences within this sample yield the same CDR3. The gene calls are TRBV5-6 and TRBJ1-3; D unresolved. Germline V gene lookup returns CDR1 SGHDT and CDR2 YYEEEE. The CDR3 consists of 14 residues. V was cut by 2 bases and J by 4 bases, with 10 bases left in between. The CDR3 bases are TGTGCCAGCAGCTTCTCGACTGCGGGAAACACCATATATTTT. Translating gives CASSFSTAGNTIYF.

The CDR3 protein is CASSLLQTGATLSYEQYF. In DNA form, the CDR3 reads TGTGCCAGCAGTTTACTCCAAACAGGGGCCACCCTCTCCTACGAGCAGTACTTC. The gene calls are TRBV27 and TRBJ2-7, with 7 positions matching TRBD1. The ends lost 2 bases at V and 0 bases at J; junction bases unmatched: 13. Germline CDR1 reads MNHEY; CDR2 reads SMNVEV (reference sequence). The CDR3 totals 18 residues.